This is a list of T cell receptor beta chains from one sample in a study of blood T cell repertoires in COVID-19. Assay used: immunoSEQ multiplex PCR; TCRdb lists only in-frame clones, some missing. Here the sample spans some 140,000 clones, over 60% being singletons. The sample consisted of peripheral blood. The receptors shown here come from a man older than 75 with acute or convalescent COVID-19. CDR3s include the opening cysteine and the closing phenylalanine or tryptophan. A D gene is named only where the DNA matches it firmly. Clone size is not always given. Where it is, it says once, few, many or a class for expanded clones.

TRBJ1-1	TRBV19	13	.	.	CASSLFGISEAFF	TGTGCCAGTAGTCTCTTCGGGATTTCTGAAGCTTTCTTT
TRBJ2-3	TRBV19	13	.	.	CASSLRVTDTQYF	TGTGCCAGTAGTTTGCGGGTCACAGATACGCAGTATTTT
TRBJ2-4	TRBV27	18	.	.	CASSSYPGGGEAKNIQYF	TGTGCCAGCAGTTCCTATCCAGGGGGAGGAGAGGCCAAAAACATTCAGTACTTC
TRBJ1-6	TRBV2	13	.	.	CASSVGNNSPLHF	TGTGCCAGCAGTGTCGGGAATAATTCACCCCTCCACTTT
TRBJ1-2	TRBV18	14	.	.	CASSPSEGNYGYTF	TGTGCCAGCTCACCCTCGGAGGGCAACTATGGCTACACCTTC
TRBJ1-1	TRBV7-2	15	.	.	CASSFMRVGSTEAFF	TGTGCCAGCAGCTTTATGAGGGTCGGGAGCACTGAAGCTTTCTTT
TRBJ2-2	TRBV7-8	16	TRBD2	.	CASSLVVAGVVGELFF	TGTGCCAGCAGCTTAGTGGTAGCGGGGGTGGTCGGGGAGCTGTTTTTT
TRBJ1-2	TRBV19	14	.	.	CASRGTLANYGYTF	TGTGCCAGTAGGGGGACACTGGCTAACTATGGCTACACCTTC
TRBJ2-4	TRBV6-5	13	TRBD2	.	CASSLASGNIQYF	TGTGCCAGCAGTCTCGCTAGCGGCAACATTCAGTACTTC
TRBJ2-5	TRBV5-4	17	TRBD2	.	CASSPVRSGGRKETQYF	TGTGCCAGCAGCCCGGTTCGTAGCGGGGGGAGGAAAGAGACCCAGTACTTC
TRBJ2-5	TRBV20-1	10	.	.	CSVGRETQYF	TGCAGTGTAGGGAGGGAGACCCAGTACTTC
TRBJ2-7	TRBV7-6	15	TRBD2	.	CASTRGSGGSYEQYF	TGTGCCAGCACTCGGGGTAGCGGGGGATCCTACGAGCAGTACTTC
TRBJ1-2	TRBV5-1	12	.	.	CASSTELGGYTF	TGCGCCAGCAGCACGGAGCTTGGTGGCTACACCTTC
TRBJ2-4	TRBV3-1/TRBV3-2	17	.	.	CASSQERSPRAKNIQYF	TGTGCCAGCAGCCAAGAACGTAGTCCGAGGGCCAAAAACATTCAGTACTTC
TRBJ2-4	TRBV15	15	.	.	CATSRGTGSKNIQYF	TGTGCCACCAGCAGAGGCACAGGATCCAAAAACATTCAGTACTTC
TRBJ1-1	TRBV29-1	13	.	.	CSVSSGLNTEAFF	TGCAGCGTATCTTCAGGGTTGAACACTGAAGCTTTCTTT
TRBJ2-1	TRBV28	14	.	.	CASQLRGLYNEQFF	TGTGCCAGCCAACTTAGGGGACTGTACAATGAGCAGTTCTTC
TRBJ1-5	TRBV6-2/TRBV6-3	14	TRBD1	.	CASSWTGLGQPQHF	TGTGCCAGCAGTTGGACAGGGTTGGGTCAGCCCCAGCATTTT
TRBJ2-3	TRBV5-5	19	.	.	CASSTGPHRGAGSTDTQYF	TGTGCCAGCAGCACGGGTCCCCACAGGGGCGCGGGAAGCACAGATACGCAGTATTTT
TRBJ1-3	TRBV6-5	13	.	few	CASMKGDGNTIYF	TGTGCCAGCATGAAGGGGGACGGAAACACCATATATTTT
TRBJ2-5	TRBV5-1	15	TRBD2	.	CASSPPGLASETQYF	TGCGCCAGCAGCCCACCGGGACTAGCTTCGGAGACCCAGTACTTC
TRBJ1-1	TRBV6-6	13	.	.	CASSSGVRGEAFF	TGTGCCAGCAGTTCGGGGGTTAGGGGTGAAGCTTTCTTT
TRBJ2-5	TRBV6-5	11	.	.	CATGEGETQYF	TGTGCCACAGGGGAAGGGGAGACCCAGTACTTC
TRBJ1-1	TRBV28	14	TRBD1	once	CASSPRTGYTEAFF	TGTGCCAGCAGTCCTCGGACAGGGTACACTGAAGCTTTCTTT
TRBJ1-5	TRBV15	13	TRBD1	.	CATSTQGAQPQHF	TGTGCCACCAGTACACAGGGGGCCCAGCCCCAGCATTTT
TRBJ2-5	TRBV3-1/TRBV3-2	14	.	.	CASSPPYREETQYF	TGTGCCAGCAGCCCCCCCTACAGGGAAGAGACCCAGTACTTC
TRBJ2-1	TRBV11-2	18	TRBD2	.	CASSWRLAGVLAVNEQFF	TGTGCCAGCAGCTGGAGACTAGCGGGGGTATTAGCCGTTAATGAGCAGTTCTTC
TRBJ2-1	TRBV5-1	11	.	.	CASSVAGEQFF	TGCGCCAGCAGCGTTGCGGGGGAGCAGTTCTTC
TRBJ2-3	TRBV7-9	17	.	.	CASSFPRGSGPTDTQYF	TGTGCCAGCAGCTTCCCTCGCGGTAGCGGCCCCACAGATACGCAGTATTTT
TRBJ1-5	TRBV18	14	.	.	CASSPQVGNQPQHF	TGTGCCAGCTCACCGCAGGTGGGCAATCAGCCCCAGCATTTT
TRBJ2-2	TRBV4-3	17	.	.	CASSQAGGGGSTGELFF	TGCGCCAGCAGCCAAGCGGGGGGCGGCGGGAGCACCGGGGAGCTGTTTTTT
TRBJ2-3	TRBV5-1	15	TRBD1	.	CASSFLGQGADTQYF	TGCGCCAGCAGCTTCTTAGGACAGGGGGCAGATACGCAGTATTTT
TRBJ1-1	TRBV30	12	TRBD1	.	CALGQRNTEAFF	TGTGCCTTGGGACAGCGGAACACTGAAGCTTTCTTT
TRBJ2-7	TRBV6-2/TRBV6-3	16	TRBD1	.	CASSYGGQGGSYEQYF	TGTGCCAGCAGTTACGGCGGACAGGGGGGGTCCTACGAGCAGTACTTC
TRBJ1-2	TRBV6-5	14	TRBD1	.	CASSPGQGGYGYTF	TGTGCCAGCAGTCCTGGACAGGGGGGCTATGGCTACACCTTC
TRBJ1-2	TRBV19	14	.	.	CASSTPGVLYGYTF	TGTGCCAGTAGTACCCCAGGGGTACTTTATGGCTACACCTTC
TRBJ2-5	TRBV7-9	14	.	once	CASSSRVSGETQYF	TGTGCCAGCAGCTCTCGGGTGTCGGGGGAGACCCAGTACTTC
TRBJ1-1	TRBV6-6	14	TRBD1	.	CASSYDRGGSEAFF	TGTGCCAGCAGTTACGACAGGGGAGGTTCTGAAGCTTTCTTT
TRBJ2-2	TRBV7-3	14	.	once	CASSLGHFPGELFF	TGTGCCAGCAGCCTCGGACATTTTCCCGGGGAGCTGTTTTTT
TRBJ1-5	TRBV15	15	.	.	CATSRGGYGNQPQHF	TGTGCCACCAGCAGAGGAGGTTACGGCAATCAGCCCCAGCATTTT
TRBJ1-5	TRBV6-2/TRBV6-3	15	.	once	CASSHHWGDNQPQHF	TGTGCCAGCAGCCACCATTGGGGAGACAATCAGCCCCAGCATTTT
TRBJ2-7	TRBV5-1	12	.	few	CASSSSSYEQYF	TGCGCCAGCAGCTCCAGCTCCTACGAGCAGTACTTC
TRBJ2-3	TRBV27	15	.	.	CASSPQGVPPDTQYF	TGTGCCAGCAGTCCACAGGGAGTTCCCCCAGATACGCAGTATTTT
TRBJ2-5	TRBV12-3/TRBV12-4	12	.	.	CASGGAHETQYF	TGTGCCAGCGGGGGGGCCCATGAGACCCAGTACTTC
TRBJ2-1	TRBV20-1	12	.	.	CSASDGYNEQFF	TGCAGTGCTAGTGACGGTTACAATGAGCAGTTCTTC
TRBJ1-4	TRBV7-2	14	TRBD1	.	CASSSGQGLEKLFF	TGTGCCAGCAGCTCCGGACAGGGTTTGGAAAAACTGTTTTTT
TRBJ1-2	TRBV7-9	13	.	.	CASSQDRSYGYTF	TGTGCCAGCAGTCAAGACAGGAGCTATGGCTACACCTTC
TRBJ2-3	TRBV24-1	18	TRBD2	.	CATSGRTSGGAGADTQYF	TGTGCCACCAGTGGTCGGACTAGCGGGGGGGCCGGGGCAGATACGCAGTATTTT
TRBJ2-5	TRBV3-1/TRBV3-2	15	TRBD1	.	CASSQGTGVPETQYF	TGTGCCAGCAGCCAAGGGACAGGGGTACCAGAGACCCAGTACTTC